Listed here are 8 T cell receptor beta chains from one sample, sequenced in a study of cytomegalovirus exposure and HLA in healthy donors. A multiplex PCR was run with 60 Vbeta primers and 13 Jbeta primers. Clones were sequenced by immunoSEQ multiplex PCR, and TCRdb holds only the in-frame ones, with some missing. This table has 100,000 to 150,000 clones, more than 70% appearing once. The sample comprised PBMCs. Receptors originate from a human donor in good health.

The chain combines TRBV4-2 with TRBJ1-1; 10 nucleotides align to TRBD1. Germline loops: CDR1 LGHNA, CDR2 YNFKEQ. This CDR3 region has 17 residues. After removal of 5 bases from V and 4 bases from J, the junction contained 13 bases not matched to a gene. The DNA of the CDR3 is TGTGCCAGCAGCTCCGGGACAGGGGTACCCCTGGGCACTGAAGCTTTCTTT. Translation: CASSSGTGVPLGTEAFF.

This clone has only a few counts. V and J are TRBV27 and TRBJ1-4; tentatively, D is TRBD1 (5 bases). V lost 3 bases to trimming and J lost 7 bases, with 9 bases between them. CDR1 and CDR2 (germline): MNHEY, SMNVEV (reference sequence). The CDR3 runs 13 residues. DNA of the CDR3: TGTGCCAGCAGTTTGAATAGGGGTGAAAAACTGTTTTTT. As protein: CASSLNRGEKLFF.

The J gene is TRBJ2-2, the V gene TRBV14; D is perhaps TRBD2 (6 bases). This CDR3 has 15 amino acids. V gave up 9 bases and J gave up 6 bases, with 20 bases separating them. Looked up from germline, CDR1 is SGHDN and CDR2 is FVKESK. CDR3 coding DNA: TGTGCCAGTAGACCGGTACTAGCTCCCCCCGGGGAGCTGTTTTTT. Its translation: CASRPVLAPPGELFF.

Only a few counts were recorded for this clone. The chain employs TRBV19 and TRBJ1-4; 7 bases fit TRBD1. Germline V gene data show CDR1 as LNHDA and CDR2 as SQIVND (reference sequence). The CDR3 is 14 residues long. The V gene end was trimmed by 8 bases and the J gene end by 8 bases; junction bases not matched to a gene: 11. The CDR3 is CASAGTAYGEKLFF. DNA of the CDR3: TGTGCCAGTGCCGGGACAGCATATGGGGAAAAACTGTTTTTT.

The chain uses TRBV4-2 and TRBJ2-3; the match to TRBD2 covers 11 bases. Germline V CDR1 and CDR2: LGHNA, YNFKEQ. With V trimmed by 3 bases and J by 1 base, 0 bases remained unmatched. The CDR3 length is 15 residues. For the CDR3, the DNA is TGTGCCAGCAGCCAGGGACTAGCGGGCACAGATACGCAGTATTTT. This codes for CASSQGLAGTDTQYF.

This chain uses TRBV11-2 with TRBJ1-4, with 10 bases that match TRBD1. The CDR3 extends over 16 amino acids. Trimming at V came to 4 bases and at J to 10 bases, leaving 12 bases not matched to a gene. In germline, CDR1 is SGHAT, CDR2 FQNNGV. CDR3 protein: CASSYGDRGEWGKLFF. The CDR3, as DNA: TGTGCCAGCAGCTATGGGGACAGGGGTGAATGGGGAAAACTGTTTTTT.

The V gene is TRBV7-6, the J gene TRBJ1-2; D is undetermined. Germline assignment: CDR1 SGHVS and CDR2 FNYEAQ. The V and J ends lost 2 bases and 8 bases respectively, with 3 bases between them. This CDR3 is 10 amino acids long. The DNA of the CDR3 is TGTGCCAGCAGCTTAAGCGGCTACACCTTC. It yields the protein CASSLSGYTF.

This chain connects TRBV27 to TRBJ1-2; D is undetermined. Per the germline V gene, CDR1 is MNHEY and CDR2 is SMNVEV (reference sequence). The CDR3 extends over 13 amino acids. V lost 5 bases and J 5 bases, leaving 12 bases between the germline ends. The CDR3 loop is CASSLQDGYGYTF. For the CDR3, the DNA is TGTGCCAGCAGTCTACAAGACGGGTATGGCTACACCTTC.